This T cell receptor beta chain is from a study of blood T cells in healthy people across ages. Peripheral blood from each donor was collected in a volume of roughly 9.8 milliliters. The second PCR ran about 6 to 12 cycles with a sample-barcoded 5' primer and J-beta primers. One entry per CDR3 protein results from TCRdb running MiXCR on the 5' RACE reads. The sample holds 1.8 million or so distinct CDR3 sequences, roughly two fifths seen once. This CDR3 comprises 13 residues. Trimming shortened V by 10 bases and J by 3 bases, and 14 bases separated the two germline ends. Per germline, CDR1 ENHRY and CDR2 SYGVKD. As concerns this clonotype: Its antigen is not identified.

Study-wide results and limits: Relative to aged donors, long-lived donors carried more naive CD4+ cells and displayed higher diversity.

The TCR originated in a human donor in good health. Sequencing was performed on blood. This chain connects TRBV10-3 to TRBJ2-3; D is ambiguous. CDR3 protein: CATSDPLTDTQYF. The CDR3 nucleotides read TGTGCCACATCAGACCCCCTTACAGATACGCAGTATTTT.